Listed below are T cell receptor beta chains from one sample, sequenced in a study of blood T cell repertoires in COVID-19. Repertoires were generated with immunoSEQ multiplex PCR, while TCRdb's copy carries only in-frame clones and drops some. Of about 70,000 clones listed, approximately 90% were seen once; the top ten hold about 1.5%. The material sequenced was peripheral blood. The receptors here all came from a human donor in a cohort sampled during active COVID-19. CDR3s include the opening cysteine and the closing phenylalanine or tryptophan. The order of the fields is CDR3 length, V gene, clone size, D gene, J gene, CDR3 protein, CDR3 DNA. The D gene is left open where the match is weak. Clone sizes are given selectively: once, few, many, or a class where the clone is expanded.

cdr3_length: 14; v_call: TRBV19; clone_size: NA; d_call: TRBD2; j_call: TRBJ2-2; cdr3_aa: CASSSTGGFGELFF; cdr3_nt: TGTGCCAGTAGTAGTACGGGAGGGTTCGGGGAGCTGTTTTTT
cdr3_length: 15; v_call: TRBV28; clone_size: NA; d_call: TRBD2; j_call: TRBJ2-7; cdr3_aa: CASSPAGAAPYEQYF; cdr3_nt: TGTGCCAGCAGCCCAGCGGGAGCGGCCCCTTACGAGCAGTACTTC
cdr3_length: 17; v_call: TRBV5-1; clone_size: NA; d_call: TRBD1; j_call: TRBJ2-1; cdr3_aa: CASSGWTGRSSYNEQFF; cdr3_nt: TGCGCCAGCAGCGGGTGGACAGGGAGGAGCTCCTACAATGAGCAGTTCTTC
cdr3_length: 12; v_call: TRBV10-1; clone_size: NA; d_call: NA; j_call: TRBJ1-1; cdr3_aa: CASSDGGTEAFF; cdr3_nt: TGCGCCAGCAGTGACGGTGGCACTGAAGCTTTCTTT
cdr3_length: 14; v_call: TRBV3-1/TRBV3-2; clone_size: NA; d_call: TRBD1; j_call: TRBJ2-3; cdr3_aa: CASSRRGREDTQYF; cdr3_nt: TGTGCCAGCAGCCGCAGGGGGCGCGAAGATACGCAGTATTTT
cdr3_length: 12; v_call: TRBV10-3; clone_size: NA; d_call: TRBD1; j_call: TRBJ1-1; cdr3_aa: CATTGGWTEAFF; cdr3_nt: TGTGCCACGACAGGGGGGTGGACTGAAGCTTTCTTT
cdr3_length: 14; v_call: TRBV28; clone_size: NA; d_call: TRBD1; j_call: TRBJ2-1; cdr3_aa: CAMSGGKVYNEQFF; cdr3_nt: TGTGCCATGTCAGGGGGTAAGGTATACAATGAGCAGTTCTTC
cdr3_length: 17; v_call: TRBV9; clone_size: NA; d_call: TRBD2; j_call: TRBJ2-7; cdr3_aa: CASSVSDLAASVDEQYF; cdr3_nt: TGTGCCAGCAGCGTATCCGACCTAGCGGCCTCGGTGGACGAGCAGTACTTC
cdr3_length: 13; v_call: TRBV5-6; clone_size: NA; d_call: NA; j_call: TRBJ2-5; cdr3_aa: CASSSTGGETQYF; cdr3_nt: TGTGCCAGCAGCTCGACAGGAGGAGAGACCCAGTACTTC
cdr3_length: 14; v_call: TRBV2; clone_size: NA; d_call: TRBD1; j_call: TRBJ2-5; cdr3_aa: CASLRDRGGETQYF; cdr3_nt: TGTGCCAGCTTAAGGGACAGAGGCGGGGAGACCCAGTACTTC
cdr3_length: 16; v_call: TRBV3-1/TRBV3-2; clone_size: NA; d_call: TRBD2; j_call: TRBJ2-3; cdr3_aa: CASSQVRLAGEDTQYF; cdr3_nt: TGTGCCAGCAGCCAAGTTAGGCTAGCGGGAGAGGATACGCAGTATTTT
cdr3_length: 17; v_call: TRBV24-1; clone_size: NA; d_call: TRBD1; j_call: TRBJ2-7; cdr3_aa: CATPPLGPGQWDYEQYF; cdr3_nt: TGTGCCACGCCTCCTCTCGGGCCGGGACAGTGGGACTACGAGCAGTACTTC
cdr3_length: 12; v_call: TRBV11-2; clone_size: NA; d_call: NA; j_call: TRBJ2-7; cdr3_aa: CASSLAGYEQYF; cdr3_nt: TGTGCCAGCAGCCTAGCAGGGTACGAGCAGTACTTC
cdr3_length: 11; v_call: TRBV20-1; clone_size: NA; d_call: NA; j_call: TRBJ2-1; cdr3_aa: CSARDLGQQFF; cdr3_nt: TGCAGTGCTAGAGATTTGGGCCAGCAGTTCTTC
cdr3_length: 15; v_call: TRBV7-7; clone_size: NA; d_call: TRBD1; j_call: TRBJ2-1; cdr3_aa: CASSFGQGAGYEQFF; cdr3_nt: TGTGCCAGCAGCTTCGGGCAGGGGGCAGGTTATGAGCAGTTCTTC
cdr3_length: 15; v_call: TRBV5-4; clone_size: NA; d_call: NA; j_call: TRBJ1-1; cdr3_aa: CASSFFIGVNTEAFF; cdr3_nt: TGTGCCAGCAGCTTCTTTATAGGAGTGAACACTGAAGCTTTCTTT
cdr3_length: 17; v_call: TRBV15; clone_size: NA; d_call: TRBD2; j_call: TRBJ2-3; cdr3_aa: CATSRLSIAGATDTQYF; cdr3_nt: TGTGCCACCAGCAGACTATCCATAGCGGGGGCCACAGATACGCAGTATTTT
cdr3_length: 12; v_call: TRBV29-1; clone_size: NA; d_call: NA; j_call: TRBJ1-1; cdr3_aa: CSGRTQYTEAFF; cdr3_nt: TGCAGCGGGAGGACGCAATACACTGAAGCTTTCTTT
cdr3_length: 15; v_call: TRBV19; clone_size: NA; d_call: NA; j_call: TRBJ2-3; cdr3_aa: CASSIFPMTVPAQYF; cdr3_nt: TGTGCCAGTAGTATCTTCCCCATGACTGTCCCAGCGCAGTATTTT
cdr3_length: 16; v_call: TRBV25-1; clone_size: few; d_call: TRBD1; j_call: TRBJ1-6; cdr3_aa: CASSVLGQGMNSPLHF; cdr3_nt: TGTGCCAGCAGTGTCTTGGGACAGGGTATGAATTCACCCCTCCACTTT
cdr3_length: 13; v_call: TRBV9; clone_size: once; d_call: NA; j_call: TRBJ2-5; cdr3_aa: CASSVQSLETQYF; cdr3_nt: TGTGCCAGCAGCGTTCAGTCTCTGGAGACCCAGTACTTC
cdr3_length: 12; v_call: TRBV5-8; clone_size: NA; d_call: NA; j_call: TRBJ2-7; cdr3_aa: CASSFGSYEQYF; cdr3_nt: TGTGCCAGCAGTTTCGGGTCCTACGAGCAGTACTTC
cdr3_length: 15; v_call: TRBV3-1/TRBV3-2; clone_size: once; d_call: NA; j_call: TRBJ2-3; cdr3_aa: CASSPTGTSTDTQYF; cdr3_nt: TGTGCCAGCAGCCCAACCGGGACTAGCACAGATACGCAGTATTTT
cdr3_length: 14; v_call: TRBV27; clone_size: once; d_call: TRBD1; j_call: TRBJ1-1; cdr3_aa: CASSLSGTAVEAFF; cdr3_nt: TGTGCCAGCAGTTTATCCGGGACAGCGGTTGAAGCTTTCTTT
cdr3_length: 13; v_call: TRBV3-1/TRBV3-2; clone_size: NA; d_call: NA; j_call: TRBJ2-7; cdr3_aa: CASSDRRAYEQYF; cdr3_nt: TGTGCCAGCAGCGACAGGAGAGCCTACGAGCAGTACTTC
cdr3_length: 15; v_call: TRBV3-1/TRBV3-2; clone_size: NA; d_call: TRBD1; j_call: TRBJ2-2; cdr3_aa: CASSKTGGGTGELFF; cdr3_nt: TGTGCCAGCAGCAAGACAGGGGGTGGGACCGGGGAGCTGTTTTTT
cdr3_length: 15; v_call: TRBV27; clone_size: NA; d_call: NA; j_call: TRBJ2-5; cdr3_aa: CASSLKGSMGGTQYF; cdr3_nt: TGTGCCAGCAGTCTCAAAGGCTCCATGGGAGGGACCCAGTACTTC
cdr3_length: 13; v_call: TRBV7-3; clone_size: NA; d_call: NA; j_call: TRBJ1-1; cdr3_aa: CASSRTGNTEAFF; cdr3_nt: TGTGCCAGCAGCCGAACAGGGAACACTGAAGCTTTCTTT
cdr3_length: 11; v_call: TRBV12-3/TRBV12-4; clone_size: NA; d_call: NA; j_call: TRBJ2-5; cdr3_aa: CASSSGETQYF; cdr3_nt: TGTGCCAGCAGTTCGGGGGAGACCCAGTACTTC
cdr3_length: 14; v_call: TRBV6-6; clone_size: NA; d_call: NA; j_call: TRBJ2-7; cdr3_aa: CASSYQGAYSEQYF; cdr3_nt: TGTGCCAGCAGTTACCAAGGAGCCTACTCAGAGCAGTACTTC
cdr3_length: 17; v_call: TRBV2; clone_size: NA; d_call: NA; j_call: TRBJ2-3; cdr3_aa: CASRKQTSSSSTDTQYF; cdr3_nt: TGTGCCAGCAGGAAACAAACTAGCAGTTCTAGCACAGATACGCAGTATTTT
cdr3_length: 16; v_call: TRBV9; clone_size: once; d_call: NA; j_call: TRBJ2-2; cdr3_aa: CASSYTEPLRTGELFF; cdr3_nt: TGTGCCAGCAGCTACACTGAGCCCCTGCGGACCGGGGAGCTGTTTTTT
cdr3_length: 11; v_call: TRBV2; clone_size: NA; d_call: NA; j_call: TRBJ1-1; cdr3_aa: CATTGNTEAFF; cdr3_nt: TGTGCCACCACAGGGAACACTGAAGCTTTCTTT
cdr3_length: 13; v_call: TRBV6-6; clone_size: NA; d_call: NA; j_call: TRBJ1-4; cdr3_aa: CASLRVSEEKLFF; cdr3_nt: TGTGCCAGCCTCCGCGTCTCGGAGGAAAAACTGTTTTTT
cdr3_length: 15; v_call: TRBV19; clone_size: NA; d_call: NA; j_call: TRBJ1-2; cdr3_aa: CASSILAGTTEGYTF; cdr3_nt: TGTGCCAGTAGTATCCTCGCAGGGACAACTGAGGGCTACACCTTC
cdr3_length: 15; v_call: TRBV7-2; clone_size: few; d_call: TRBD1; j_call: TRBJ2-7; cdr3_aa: CASRVPGQGLYEQYF; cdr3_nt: TGTGCCAGCAGAGTACCGGGACAGGGTTTGTACGAGCAGTACTTC
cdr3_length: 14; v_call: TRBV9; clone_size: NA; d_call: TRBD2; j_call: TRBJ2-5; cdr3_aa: CASGLAGGGETQYF; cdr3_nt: TGTGCCAGCGGATTGGCGGGAGGAGGGGAGACCCAGTACTTC
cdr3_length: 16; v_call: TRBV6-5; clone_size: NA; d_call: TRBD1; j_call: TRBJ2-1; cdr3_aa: CASSYSVRGSANEQFF; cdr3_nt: TGTGCCAGCAGTTATTCGGTCAGGGGGTCGGCAAATGAGCAGTTCTTC
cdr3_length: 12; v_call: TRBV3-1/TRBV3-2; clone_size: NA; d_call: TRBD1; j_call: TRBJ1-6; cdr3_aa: CASGQGDTPLHF; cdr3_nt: TGTGCCAGCGGACAGGGGGATACACCCCTCCACTTT
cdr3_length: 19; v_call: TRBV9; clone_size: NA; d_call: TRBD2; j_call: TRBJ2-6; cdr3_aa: CASSVALASGSVGANVLTF; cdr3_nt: TGTGCCAGCAGCGTAGCTCTCGCTAGCGGGAGCGTGGGGGCCAACGTCCTGACTTTC
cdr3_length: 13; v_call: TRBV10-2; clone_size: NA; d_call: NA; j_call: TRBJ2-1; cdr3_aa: CASKADRYNEQFF; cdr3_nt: TGCGCCAGCAAAGCGGACCGCTACAATGAGCAGTTCTTC
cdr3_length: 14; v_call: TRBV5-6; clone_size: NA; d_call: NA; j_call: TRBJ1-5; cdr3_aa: CASTRGVGNQPQHF; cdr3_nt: TGTGCCAGCACCCGGGGGGTAGGCAATCAGCCCCAGCATTTT